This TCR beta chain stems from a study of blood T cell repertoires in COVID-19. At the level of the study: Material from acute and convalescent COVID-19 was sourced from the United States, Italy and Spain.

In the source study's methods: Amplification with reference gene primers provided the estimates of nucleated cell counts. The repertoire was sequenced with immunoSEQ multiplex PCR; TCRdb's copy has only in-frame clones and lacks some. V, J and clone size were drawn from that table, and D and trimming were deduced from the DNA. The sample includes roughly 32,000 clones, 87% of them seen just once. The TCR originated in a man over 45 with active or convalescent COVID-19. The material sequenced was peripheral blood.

The CDR3 region is CASSQVVGGYTEAFF. The CDR3 region has the DNA TGTGCCAGCAGCCAAGTCGTCGGGGGGTACACTGAAGCTTTCTTT. This sequence joins TRBV3-1 (or the pseudogene TRBV3-2) and TRBJ1-1, with a tentative D call TRBD1 (5 bases). Germline CDR1 is LGHDT and CDR2 is YNNKEL (reference sequence). The CDR3 extends over 15 amino acids. V was pared by 1 base and J by 3 bases, with 12 bases between.